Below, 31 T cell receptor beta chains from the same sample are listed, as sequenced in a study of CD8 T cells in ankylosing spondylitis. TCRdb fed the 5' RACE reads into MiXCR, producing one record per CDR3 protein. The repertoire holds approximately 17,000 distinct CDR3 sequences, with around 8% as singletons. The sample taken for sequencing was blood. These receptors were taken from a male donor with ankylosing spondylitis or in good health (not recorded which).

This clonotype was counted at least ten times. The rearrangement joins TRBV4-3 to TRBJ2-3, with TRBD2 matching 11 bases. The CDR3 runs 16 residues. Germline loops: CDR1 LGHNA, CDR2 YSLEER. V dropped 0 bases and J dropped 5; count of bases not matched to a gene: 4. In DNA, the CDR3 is TGCGCCAGCAGCCAAGAAGCGCTAGCGGGAGGAGATACGCAGTATTTT. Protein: CASSQEALAGGDTQYF.

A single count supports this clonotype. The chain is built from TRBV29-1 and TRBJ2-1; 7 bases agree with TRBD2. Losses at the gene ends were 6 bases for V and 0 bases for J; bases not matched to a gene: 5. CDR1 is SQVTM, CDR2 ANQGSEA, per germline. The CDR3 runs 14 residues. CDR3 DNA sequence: TGCAGCGTCCGAAGCGGGAACTCCTACAATGAGCAGTTCTTC. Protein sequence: CSVRSGNSYNEQFF.

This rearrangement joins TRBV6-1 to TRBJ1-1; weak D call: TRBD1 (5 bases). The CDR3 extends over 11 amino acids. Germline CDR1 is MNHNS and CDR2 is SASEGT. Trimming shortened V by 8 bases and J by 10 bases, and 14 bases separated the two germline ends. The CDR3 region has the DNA TGTGCCAGCGGCAGGGCCGGGGTAGCTTTCTTT. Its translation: CASGRAGVAFF.

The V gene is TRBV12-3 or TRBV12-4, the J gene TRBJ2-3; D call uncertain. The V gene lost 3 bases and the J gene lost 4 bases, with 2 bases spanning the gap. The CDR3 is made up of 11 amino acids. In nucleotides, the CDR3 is TGTGCCAGCAGTTTTCCAGATACGCAGTATTTT. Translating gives CASSFPDTQYF.

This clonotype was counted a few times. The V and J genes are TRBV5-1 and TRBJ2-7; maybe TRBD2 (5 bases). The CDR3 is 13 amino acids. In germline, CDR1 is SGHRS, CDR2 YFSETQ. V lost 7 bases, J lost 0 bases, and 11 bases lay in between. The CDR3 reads CASGLQSSYEQYF. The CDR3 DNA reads TGCGCCAGCGGACTTCAGAGCTCCTACGAGCAGTACTTC.

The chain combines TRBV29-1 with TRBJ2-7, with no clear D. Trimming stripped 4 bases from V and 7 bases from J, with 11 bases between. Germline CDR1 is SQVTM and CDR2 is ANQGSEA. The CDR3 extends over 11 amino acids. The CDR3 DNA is TGCAGCGTTGTCGTTCTGGGGGAGCAGTACTTC. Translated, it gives CSVVVLGEQYF.

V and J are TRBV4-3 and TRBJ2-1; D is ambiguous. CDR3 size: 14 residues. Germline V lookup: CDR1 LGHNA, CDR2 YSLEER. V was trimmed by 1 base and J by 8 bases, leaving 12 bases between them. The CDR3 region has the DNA TGCGCCAGCAGCCAAGGGTCTTTATTCGATGAGCAGTTCTTC. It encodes CASSQGSLFDEQFF.

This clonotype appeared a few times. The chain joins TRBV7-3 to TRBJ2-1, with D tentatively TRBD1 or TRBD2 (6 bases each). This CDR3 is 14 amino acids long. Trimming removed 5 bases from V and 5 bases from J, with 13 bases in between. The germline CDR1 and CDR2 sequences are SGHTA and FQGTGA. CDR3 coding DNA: TGTGCCAGCAGCCCAGTTAGGGGGGACAATGAGCAGTTCTTC. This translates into CASSPVRGDNEQFF.

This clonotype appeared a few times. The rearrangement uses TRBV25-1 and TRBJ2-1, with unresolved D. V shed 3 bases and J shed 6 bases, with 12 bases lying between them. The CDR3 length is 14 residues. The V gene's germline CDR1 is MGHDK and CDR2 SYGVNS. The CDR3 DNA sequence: TGTGCCAGCAGTGAGTTCCCCGAAGGCAATGAGCAGTTCTTC. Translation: CASSEFPEGNEQFF.

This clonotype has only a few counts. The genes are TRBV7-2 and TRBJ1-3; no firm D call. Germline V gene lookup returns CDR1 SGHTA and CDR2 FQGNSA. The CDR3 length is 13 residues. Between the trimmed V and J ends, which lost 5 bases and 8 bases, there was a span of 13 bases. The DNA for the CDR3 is TGTGCCAGCAGCCCACCTCGGCCAGACACCATATATTTT. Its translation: CASSPPRPDTIYF.

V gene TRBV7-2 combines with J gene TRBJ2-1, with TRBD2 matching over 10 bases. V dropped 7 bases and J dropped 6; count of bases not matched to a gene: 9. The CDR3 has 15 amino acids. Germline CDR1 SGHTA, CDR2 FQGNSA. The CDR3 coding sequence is TGTGCCAGCACCCGTTGGACTAGCGGAATCAATGAGCAGTTCTTC. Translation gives CASTRWTSGINEQFF. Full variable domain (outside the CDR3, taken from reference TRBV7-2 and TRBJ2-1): GAGVSQSPSNKVTEKGKDVELRCDPISGHTALYWYRQSLGQGLEFLIYFQGNSAPDKSGLPSDRFSAERTGGSVSTLTIQRTQQEDSAVYLCASTRWTSGINEQFFGPGTRLTVL.

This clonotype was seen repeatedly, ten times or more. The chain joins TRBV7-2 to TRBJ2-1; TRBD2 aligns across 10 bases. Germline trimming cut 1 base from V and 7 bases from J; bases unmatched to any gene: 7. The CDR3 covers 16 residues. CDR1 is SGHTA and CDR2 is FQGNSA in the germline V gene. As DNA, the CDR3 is TGTGCCAGCAGCTTAGACAGCGGGGGGGCGCGGAATGAGCAGTTCTTC. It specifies CASSLDSGGARNEQFF.

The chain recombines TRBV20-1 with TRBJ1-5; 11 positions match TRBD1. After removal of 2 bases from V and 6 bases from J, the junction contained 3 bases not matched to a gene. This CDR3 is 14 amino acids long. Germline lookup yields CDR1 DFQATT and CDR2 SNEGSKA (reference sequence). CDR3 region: CSARHGTGGQPQHF. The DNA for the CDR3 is TGCAGTGCTAGACATGGGACAGGGGGTCAGCCCCAGCATTTT.

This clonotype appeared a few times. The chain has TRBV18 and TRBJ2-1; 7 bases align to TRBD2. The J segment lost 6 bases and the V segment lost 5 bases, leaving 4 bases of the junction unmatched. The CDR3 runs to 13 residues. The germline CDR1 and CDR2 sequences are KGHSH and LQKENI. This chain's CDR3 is CASSAGVGNEQFF. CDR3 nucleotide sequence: TGTGCCAGCTCAGCGGGGGTTGGCAATGAGCAGTTCTTC.

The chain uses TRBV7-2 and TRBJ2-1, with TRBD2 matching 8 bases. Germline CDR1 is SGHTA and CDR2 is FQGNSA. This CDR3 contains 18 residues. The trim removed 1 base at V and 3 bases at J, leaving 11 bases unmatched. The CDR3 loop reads CASSLVGSAGGGYNEQFF. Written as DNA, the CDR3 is TGTGCCAGCAGCTTAGTGGGGTCGGCGGGAGGCGGCTACAATGAGCAGTTCTTC.

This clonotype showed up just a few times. This chain's CDR3 is CAISEGTGQAEAFF. DNA for the CDR3: TGTGCCATCAGTGAGGGGACCGGGCAGGCTGAAGCTTTCTTT. V usage is TRBV10-3 and J usage is TRBJ1-1, with a possible D match to TRBD1 (5 bases). The CDR3 has 14 residues. Germline assignment: CDR1 ENHRY and CDR2 SYGVKD. Deletions cut 2 bases from V and 6 bases from J, with 13 bases between.

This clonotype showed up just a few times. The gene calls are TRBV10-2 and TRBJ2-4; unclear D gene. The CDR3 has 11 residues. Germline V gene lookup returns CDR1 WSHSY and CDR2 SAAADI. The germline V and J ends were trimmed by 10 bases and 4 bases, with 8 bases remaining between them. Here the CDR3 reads CATTEKNIQYF. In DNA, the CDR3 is TGCGCCACGACGGAAAAAAACATTCAGTACTTC.

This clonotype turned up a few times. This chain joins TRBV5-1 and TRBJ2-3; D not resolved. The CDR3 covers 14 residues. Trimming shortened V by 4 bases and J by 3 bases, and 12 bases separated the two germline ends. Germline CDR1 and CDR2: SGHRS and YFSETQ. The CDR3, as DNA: TGCGCCAGCAGCCCCCGTGTTGGAACAGATACGCAGTATTTT. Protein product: CASSPRVGTDTQYF.

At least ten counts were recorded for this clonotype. CDR3 region: CASTPHRAPYEQYV. Written as DNA, the CDR3 is TGTGCCAGCACCCCCCACAGGGCACCTTACGAGCAGTACGTC. This sequence joins TRBV28 and TRBJ2-7; weak D call: TRBD1 (6 bases). With 7 bases removed from V and 4 bases from J, the gap between germline ends came to 17 bases. The CDR3 spans 14 residues. Germline values: CDR1 MDHEN, CDR2 SYDVKM.

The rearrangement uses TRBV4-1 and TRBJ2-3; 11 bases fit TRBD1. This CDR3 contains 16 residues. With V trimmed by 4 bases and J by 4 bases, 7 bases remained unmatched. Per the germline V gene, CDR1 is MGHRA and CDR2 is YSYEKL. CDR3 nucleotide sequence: TGCGCCAGCAGCCTAGTCCGGACAGGGGGCGCAGATACGCAGTATTTT. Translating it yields CASSLVRTGGADTQYF.

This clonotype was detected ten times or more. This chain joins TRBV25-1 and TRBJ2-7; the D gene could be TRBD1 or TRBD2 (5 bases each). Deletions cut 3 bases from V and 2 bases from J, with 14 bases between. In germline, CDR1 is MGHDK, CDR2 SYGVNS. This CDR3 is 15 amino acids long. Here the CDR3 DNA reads TGTGCCAGCAGTGAGACAAGGGACCCTCCCTACGAGCAGTACTTC. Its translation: CASSETRDPPYEQYF.

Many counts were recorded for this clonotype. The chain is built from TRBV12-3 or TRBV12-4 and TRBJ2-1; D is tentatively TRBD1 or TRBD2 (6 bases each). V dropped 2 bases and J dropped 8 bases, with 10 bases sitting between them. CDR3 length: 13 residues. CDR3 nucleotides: TGTGCCAGCAGTTTAAGGGGGGCTGATGAGCAGTTCTTC. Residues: CASSLRGADEQFF.

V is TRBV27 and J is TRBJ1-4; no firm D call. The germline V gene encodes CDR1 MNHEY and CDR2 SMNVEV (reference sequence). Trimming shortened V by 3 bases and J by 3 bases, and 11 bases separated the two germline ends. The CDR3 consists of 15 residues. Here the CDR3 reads CASSFGRQANEKLFF. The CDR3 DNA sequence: TGTGCCAGCAGTTTTGGGAGACAAGCTAATGAAAAACTGTTTTTT.

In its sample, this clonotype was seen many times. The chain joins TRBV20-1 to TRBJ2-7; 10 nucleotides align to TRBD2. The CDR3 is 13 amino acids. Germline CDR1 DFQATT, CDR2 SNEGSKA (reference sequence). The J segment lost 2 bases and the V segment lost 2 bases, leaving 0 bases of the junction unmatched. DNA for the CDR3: TGCAGTGCTAGAAGCGGGGGGGCCTACGAGCAGTACGTC. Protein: CSARSGGAYEQYV.

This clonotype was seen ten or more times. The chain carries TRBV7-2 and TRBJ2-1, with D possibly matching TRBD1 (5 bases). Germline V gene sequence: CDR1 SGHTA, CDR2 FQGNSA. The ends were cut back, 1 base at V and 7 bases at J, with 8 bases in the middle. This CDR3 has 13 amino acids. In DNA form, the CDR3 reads TGTGCCAGCAGCTTAGGGGGCCTAAATGAGCAGTTCTTC. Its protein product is CASSLGGLNEQFF.

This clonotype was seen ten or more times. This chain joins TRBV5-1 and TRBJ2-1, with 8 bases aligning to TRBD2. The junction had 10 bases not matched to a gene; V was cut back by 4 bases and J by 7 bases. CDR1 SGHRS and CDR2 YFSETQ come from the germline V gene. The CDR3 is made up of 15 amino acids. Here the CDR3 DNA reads TGCGCCAGCAGCCCGCCGGGGGGGCTGGAAAATGAGCAGTTCTTC. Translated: CASSPPGGLENEQFF.

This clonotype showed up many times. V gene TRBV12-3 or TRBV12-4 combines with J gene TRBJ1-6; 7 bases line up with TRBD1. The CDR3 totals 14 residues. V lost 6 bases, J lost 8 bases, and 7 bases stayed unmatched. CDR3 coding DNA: TGTGCCAGCAGCACCGGGACAGCTTATTCACCCCTCCACTTT. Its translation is CASSTGTAYSPLHF.

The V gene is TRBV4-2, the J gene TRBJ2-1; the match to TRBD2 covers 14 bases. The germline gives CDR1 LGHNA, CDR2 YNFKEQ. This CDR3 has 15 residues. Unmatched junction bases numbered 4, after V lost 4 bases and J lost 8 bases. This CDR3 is CASSPAGLAGDEQFF. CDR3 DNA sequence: TGTGCCAGCAGCCCTGCGGGACTAGCGGGAGATGAGCAGTTCTTC.

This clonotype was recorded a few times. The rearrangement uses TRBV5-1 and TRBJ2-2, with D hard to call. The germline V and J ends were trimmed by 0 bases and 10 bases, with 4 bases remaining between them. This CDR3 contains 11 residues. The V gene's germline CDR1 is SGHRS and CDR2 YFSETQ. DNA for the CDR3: TGCGCCAGCAGCTTGGAGGCGGAGCTGTTTTTT. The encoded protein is CASSLEAELFF. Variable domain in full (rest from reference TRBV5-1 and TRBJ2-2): KAGVTQTPRYLIKTRGQQVTLSCSPISGHRSVSWYQQTPGQGLQFLFEYFSETQRNKGNFPGRFSGRQFSNSRSEMNVSTLELGDSALYLCASSLEAELFFGEGSRLTVL.

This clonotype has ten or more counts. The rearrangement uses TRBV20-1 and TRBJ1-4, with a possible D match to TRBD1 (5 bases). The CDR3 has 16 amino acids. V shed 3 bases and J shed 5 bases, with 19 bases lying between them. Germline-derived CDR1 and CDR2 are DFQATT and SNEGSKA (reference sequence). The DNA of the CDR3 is TGCAGTGCTAGGTCCCCTTTGGGGGAGGAGAATGAAAAACTGTTTTTT. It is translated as CSARSPLGEENEKLFF.

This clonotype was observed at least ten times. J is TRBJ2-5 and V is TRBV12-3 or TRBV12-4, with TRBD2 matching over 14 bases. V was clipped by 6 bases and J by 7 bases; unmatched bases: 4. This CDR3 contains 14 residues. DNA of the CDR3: TGTGCCAGCAGCTCCGGACTAGCGGGGGGGACCCAGTACTTC. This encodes CASSSGLAGGTQYF.